The present entry profiles one T cell receptor beta chain with its context. Its target is not known. This sample was taken from a study of blood T cells in healthy people across ages. Alongside a J-beta primer mix, a sample-barcoded 5' primer served in a second PCR lasting about 7 to 12 cycles. TCRdb reanalysed the 5' RACE reads using MiXCR and keeps one entry per CDR3 protein. The data show approximately 2,000,000 distinct CDR3 sequences, approximately 39% seen once. Notes on the study in general: Diversity estimated from one million T cells was considered an underestimate. The study found TCR beta diversity correlated strongly with naive T cell percentage.

V was shortened by 3 bases and J by 1 base, with 9 bases between the two germline ends. This CDR3 has 14 residues. Germline V lookup: CDR1 LGHNA, CDR2 YSLEER. Isolation yielded PBMCs, at least 6.5 million per sample, in every case. Total RNA, at least 5 micrograms per sample, was extracted from PBMCs. The chain uses TRBV4-3 and TRBJ1-1; no definite D call. The receptor was isolated from a human donor in good health. The source material was blood. Here the CDR3 DNA reads TGCGCCAGCAGCCAGTCGGTGGGGAACACTGAAGCTTTCTTT. It specifies CASSQSVGNTEAFF.